There are a few counts of the clone carrying this TCR beta chain. The data derive from a study of blood T cell repertoires in COVID-19. In the study's own analysis: Reference gene primer amplification in the assay estimated nucleated cell counts. Method: immunoSEQ multiplex PCR; TCRdb's copy keeps in-frame clones and lacks some. V, J and clone size are taken as reported in that table, and D and trimming were inferred from the DNA itself. The profile shows a few hundred thousand clones, about 85% of them singletons. Germline V gene sequence: CDR1 MDHEN, CDR2 SYDVKM. Trimming cost V 7 bases and J 3 bases; bases outside gene matches: 6. This CDR3 contains 15 residues.

The sample comprised peripheral blood. The TCR originated in a woman in her fifties or sixties who had recovered from COVID-19. V and J are TRBV28 and TRBJ1-3; TRBD1 aligns across 10 bases. The CDR3 nucleotides are TGTGCCAGCATTATGACAGGGGGCTTTGGAAACACCATATATTTT. Translation gives CASIMTGGFGNTIYF.